This entry features one T cell receptor beta chain sequence. Its cognate antigen is unknown. V lost 1 base to trimming and J lost 0 bases; unmatched junction nucleotides: 3. The length of the CDR3 is 16 residues. Germline V gene sequence: CDR1 MGHRA, CDR2 YSYEKL. The sample belongs to a study of cytomegalovirus exposure and HLA in healthy donors. Findings and limits, study-wide: The Asian-associated ancestry cluster reportedly had fewer N-insertions than the approximately 610-donor mean in a later analysis. Earlier findings revealed that most TCR beta V segments proved productive either about 87% or about 30% of the time.

The primer mix had 60 Vbeta and 13 Jbeta primers. Only in-frame clones appear in the TCRdb table, and some are missing; sequencing was by immunoSEQ multiplex PCR. The repertoire table contains around 40,000 clones. The sequencing input was PBMCs. The source of this sequence is a human donor in good health. The chain carries TRBV4-1 and TRBJ1-1; 9 positions match TRBD1. The CDR3 DNA reads as TGCGCCAGCAGCCAAGTTGGGACAGGGATGAACACTGAAGCTTTCTTT. This sequence encodes CASSQVGTGMNTEAFF.